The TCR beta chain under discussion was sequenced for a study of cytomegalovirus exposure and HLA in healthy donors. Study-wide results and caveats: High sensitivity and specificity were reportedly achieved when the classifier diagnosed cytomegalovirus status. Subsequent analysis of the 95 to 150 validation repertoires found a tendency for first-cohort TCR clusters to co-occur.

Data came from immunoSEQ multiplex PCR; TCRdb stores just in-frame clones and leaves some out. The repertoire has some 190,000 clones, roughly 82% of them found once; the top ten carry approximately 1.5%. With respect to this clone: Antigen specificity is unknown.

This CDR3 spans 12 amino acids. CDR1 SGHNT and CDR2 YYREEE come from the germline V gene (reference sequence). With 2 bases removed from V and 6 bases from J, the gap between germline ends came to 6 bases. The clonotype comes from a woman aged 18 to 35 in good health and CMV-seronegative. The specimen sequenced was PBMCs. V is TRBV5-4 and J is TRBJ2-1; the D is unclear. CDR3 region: CASSFGFNEQFF. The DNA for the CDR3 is TGTGCCAGCAGCTTCGGTTTCAATGAGCAGTTCTTC. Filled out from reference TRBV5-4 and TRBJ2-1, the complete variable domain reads ETGVTQSPTHLIKTRGQQVTLRCSSQSGHNTVSWYQQALGQGPQFIFQYYREEENGRGNFPPRFSGLQFPNYSSELNVNALELDDSALYLCASSFGFNEQFFGPGTRLTVL.